This T cell receptor (beta chain) originates from a study of blood T cell repertoires in COVID-19. Looking at the study overall: Acute and convalescent COVID-19 specimens originated in the United States, Italy and Spain.

Method: immunoSEQ multiplex PCR; TCRdb's copy keeps in-frame clones and lacks some. The table has roughly 500,000 clones, roughly nine tenths seen once. CDR1 is LNHDA, CDR2 SQIVND, per germline (reference sequence). CDR3 length equals 14 residues. Enrolled during active infection, Seattle patients were then followed longitudinally. In regard to this clone: The junction does not match germline at one end; this may be a read error.

The specimen sequenced was peripheral blood. The TCR comes from a man between 18 and 35 years old with COVID-19, enrolled during active disease. The J gene is TRBJ2-7, the V gene TRBV19, with unresolved D. CDR3: CASSIERLSNEQYF. The CDR3 DNA reads TGTGCCAGTAGTATTGAGAGACTCTCCAACGAGCAGTACTTC.